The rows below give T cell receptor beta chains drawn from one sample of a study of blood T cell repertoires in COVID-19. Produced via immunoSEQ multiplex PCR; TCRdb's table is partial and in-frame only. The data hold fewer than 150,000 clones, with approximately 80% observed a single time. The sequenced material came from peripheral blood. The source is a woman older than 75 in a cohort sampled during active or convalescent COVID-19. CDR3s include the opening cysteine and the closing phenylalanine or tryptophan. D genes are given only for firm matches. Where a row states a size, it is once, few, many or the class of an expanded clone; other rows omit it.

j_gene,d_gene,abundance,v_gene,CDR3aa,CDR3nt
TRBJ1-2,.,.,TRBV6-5,CASSPTGYGYTF,TGTGCCAGCAGTCCAACAGGCTATGGCTACACCTTC
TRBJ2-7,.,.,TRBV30,CAWSVERGAYEQYF,TGTGCCTGGAGTGTAGAACGGGGGGCTTACGAGCAGTACTTC
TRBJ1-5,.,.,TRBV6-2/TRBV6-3,CASSPRQVDGSNQPQHF,TGTGCCAGCAGTCCACGACAGGTAGACGGGAGCAATCAGCCCCAGCATTTT
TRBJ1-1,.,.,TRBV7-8,CASSFGGLTEAFF,TGTGCCAGCAGCTTTGGCGGATTGACTGAAGCTTTCTTT
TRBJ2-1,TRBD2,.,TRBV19,CASTPGAAGGYNEQFF,TGTGCCAGTACCCCTGGGGCCGCGGGGGGATACAATGAGCAGTTCTTC
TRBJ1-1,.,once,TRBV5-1,CASSLVTDTEAFF,TGCGCCAGCAGCTTGGTTACGGACACTGAAGCTTTCTTT
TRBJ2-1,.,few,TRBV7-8,CASSLGANSYNEQFF,TGTGCCAGCAGCTTGGGGGCCAACTCCTACAATGAGCAGTTCTTC
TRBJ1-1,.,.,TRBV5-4,CASSAGTTNTEAFF,TGTGCCAGCAGCGCCGGGACAACGAACACTGAAGCTTTCTTT
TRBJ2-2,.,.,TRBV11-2,CASSPQSAGELFF,TGTGCCAGCAGCCCCCAGTCCGCCGGGGAGCTGTTTTTT
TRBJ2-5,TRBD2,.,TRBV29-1,CSASGRGQETQYF,TGCAGCGCCAGCGGGAGGGGCCAAGAGACCCAGTACTTC
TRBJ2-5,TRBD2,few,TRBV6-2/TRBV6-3,CASSLPGGRETQYF,TGTGCCAGCAGTTTACCGGGGGGGCGAGAGACCCAGTACTTC
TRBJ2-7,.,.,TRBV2,CASRDSSYEQYF,TGTGCCAGCAGGGACAGCTCCTACGAGCAGTACTTC
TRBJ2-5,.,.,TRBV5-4,CASSKQGRGYQETQYF,TGTGCCAGCAGCAAACAGGGTAGGGGTTACCAAGAGACCCAGTACTTC
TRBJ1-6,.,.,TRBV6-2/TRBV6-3,CASSLHLSYSSPLHF,TGTGCCAGCAGCCTTCACCTATCCTACAGTTCACCCCTCCACTTT
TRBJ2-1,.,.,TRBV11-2,CASSLDPTGRNYNEQFF,TGTGCCAGCAGCTTAGATCCGACAGGCCGGAATTACAATGAGCAGTTCTTC
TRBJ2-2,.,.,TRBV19,CASSRTGGPGELFF,TGTGCCAGTAGCCGGACAGGAGGGCCCGGGGAGCTGTTTTTT
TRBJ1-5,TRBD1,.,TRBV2,CASSGDSLGNQPQHF,TGTGCCAGCAGTGGGGACAGTCTAGGCAATCAGCCCCAGCATTTT
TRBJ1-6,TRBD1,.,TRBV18,CASSLDRVNSPLHF,TGTGCCAGCTCACTGGACAGGGTAAATTCACCCCTCCACTTT
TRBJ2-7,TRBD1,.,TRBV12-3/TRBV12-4,CASSPGTAYEQYF,TGTGCCAGCAGTCCAGGGACAGCCTACGAGCAGTACTTC
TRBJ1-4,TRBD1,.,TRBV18,CASSLSDRGNPTNEKLFF,TGTGCCAGCTCACTAAGTGACAGGGGCAACCCAACTAATGAAAAACTGTTTTTT
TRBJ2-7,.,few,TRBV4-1,CASSQVPRGRSYEQYF,TGCGCCAGCAGCCAAGTTCCCAGGGGCCGTTCCTACGAGCAGTACTTC
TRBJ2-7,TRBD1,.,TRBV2,CASRSDRGLSYEQYF,TGTGCCAGCCGCTCGGACAGGGGGCTTTCCTACGAGCAGTACTTC
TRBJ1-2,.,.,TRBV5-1,CASSLEGLRGYTF,TGCGCCAGCAGCTTGGAGGGACTTCGAGGCTACACCTTC
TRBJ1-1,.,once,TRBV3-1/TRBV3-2,CASSEGGGGWAEAFF,TGTGCCAGCAGCGAAGGGGGGGGCGGTTGGGCTGAAGCTTTCTTT
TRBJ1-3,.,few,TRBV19,CASSPMGTFGNTIYF,TGTGCCAGTAGCCCTATGGGGACATTTGGAAACACCATATATTTT
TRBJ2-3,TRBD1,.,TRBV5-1,CASSLINPQGGDTQYF,TGCGCCAGCAGCTTGATTAACCCACAGGGGGGAGATACGCAGTATTTT
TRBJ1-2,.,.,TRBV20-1,CSARGEGTYTF,TGCAGTGCTAGAGGGGAGGGCACCTACACCTTC
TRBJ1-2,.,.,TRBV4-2,CASSQDQGSYGYTF,TGTGCCAGCAGCCAAGACCAGGGCAGCTATGGCTACACCTTC
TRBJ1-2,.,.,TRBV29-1,CSVDRGAGYGYTF,TGCAGCGTTGACAGGGGCGCGGGCTATGGCTACACCTTC
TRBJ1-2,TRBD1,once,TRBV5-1,CASSLSRPGQSNYGYTF,TGCGCCAGCAGCTTGTCCCGGCCGGGACAGAGTAACTATGGCTACACCTTC
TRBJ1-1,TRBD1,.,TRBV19,CASSIFGTGNTEAFF,TGTGCCAGTAGTATCTTCGGGACAGGGAACACTGAAGCTTTCTTT
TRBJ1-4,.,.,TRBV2,CASSEFGVTNEKLFF,TGTGCCAGCAGTGAATTCGGGGTAACTAATGAAAAACTGTTTTTT
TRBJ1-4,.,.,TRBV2,CASLLLSEKLFF,TGTGCCAGCCTATTACTGAGCGAAAAACTGTTTTTT
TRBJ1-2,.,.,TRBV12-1,CASSFGDRGSGYTF,TGTGCCAGCAGCTTTGGGGATCGGGGGTCTGGCTACACCTTC
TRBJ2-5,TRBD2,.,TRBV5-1,CASSKVAGGQETQYF,TGCGCCAGCAGCAAGGTAGCGGGGGGGCAAGAGACCCAGTACTTC
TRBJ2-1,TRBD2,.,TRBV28,CASSPLLSGGDSSYNEQFF,TGTGCCAGCAGTCCACTACTTAGCGGGGGGGATTCCTCCTACAATGAGCAGTTCTTC
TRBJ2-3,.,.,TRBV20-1,CSASSIVVTGTDTQYF,TGCAGTGCTAGTTCGATTGTGGTTACAGGGACAGATACGCAGTATTTT
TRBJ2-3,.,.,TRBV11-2,CASSPGTATDTQYF,TGTGCCAGCAGCCCAGGGACTGCTACAGATACGCAGTATTTT
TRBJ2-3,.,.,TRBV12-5,CASGPQGRTDTQYF,TGTGCTAGTGGCCCTCAGGGCCGCACAGATACGCAGTATTTT
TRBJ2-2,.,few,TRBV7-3,CASSSLSYGELFF,TGTGCCAGCAGCTCCCTGTCTTACGGGGAGCTGTTTTTT
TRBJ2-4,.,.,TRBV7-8,CASSLDEIRGVNF,TGTGCCAGCAGCTTAGACGAGATCAGGGGAGTGAACTTC
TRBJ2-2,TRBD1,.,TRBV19,CASSLDRAGTGELFF,TGTGCCAGTAGTCTAGACAGGGCAGGGACCGGGGAGCTGTTTTTT
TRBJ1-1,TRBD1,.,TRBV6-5,CASSKPGGGTEAFF,TGTGCCAGCAGTAAACCAGGGGGCGGCACTGAAGCTTTCTTT
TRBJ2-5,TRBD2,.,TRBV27,CASSGGAWETQYF,TGTGCCAGCAGCGGGGGGGCCTGGGAGACCCAGTACTTC
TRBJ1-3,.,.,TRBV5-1,CASSPFGRGATGNTIYF,TGCGCCAGCAGCCCATTTGGACGGGGGGCTACTGGAAACACCATATATTTT
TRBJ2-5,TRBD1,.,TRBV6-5,CASRGQMQETQYF,TGTGCCAGCAGGGGACAGATGCAAGAGACCCAGTACTTC
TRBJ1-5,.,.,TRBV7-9,CASSLGGGWPQHF,TGTGCCAGCAGCTTAGGAGGGGGTTGGCCCCAGCATTTT
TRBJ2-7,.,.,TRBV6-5,CATSVRRRSSYEQYF,TGTGCCACGTCCGTAAGACGCAGGTCCTCCTACGAGCAGTACTTC
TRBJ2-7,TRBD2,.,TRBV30,CAWVTSGGYEQYF,TGTGCCTGGGTTACTAGCGGGGGCTACGAGCAGTACTTC
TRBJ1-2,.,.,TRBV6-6,CASSYSPGAGYTF,TGTGCCAGCAGTTACAGTCCAGGGGCTGGCTACACCTTC
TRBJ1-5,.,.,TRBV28,CASSLDSNQPQHF,TGTGCCAGCAGTCTAGATAGCAATCAGCCCCAGCATTTT
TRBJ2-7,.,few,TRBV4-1,CASSQDNSVERYF,TGCGCCAGCAGCCAAGACAATTCGGTAGAAAGGTACTTC
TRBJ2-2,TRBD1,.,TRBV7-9,CASSWDSGELFF,TGTGCCAGCAGCTGGGACAGCGGGGAGCTGTTTTTT
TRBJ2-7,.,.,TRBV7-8,CASSLRRIGGLEQYF,TGTGCCAGCAGCTTAAGGAGGATCGGGGGACTCGAGCAGTACTTC
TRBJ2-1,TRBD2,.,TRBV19,CASSRLAGGPDEQFF,TGTGCCAGTAGTAGGCTAGCGGGGGGGCCCGATGAGCAGTTCTTC